The 13 T cell receptor beta chains in this list originate from one sample, sequenced in a study of T cells in Graves' hyperthyroidism and ophthalmopathy. What was amplified from RNA transcripts were TCR beta CDR3 regions. Using the HTBI primer set, a first-round RT-PCR was run on the TCR CDR3. Each CDR3 protein is one row after TCRdb ran MiXCR on the multiplex PCR reads. The repertoire has around 300,000 distinct CDR3 sequences, around 14% of them found once; the top ten carry around 25%. The sample taken for sequencing was blood. These receptor sequences come from a woman in her thirties with Graves' hyperthyroidism.

The V gene is TRBV20-1, the J gene TRBJ1-5, with TRBD1 matching over 9 bases. Germline V gene data show CDR1 as DFQATT and CDR2 as SNEGSKA (reference sequence). CDR3 length: 12 residues. V gave up 7 bases and J gave up 5 bases; unmatched junction bases: 3. In DNA, the CDR3 is TGCAGTGTCGACAGGGGGGATCAGCCCCAGCATTTT. This encodes CSVDRGDQPQHF.

This chain connects TRBV30 to TRBJ2-3, with no clear D. Germline CDR1 is GTSNPN and CDR2 is SVGIG (reference sequence). This CDR3 is built from 14 residues. V lost 0 bases and J lost 0, with 7 bases in between. Written as DNA, the CDR3 is TGTGCCTGGAGTGTCGCATCTAGCACAGATACGCAGTATTTT. Its protein is CAWSVASSTDTQYF.

This clonotype was recorded many times. V is TRBV20-1 and J is TRBJ2-1; TRBD1 matches 7 bases. After removal of 0 bases from V and 7 bases from J, the junction contained 0 bases not matched to a gene. Germline assignment: CDR1 DFQATT and CDR2 SNEGSKA (reference sequence). The CDR3 is 12 amino acids. The CDR3 DNA reads as TGCAGTGCTAGAGAACAGGGGAATGAGCAGTTCTTC. Its translation is CSAREQGNEQFF.

This clonotype was counted at least ten times. The chain couples TRBV6-1 to TRBJ1-1; D gene ambiguous. The V end lost 7 bases, the J end lost 1 base, and 10 bases lay between the germline ends. The germline CDR1 and CDR2 sequences are MNHNS and SASEGT. This CDR3 has 13 residues. CDR3 in DNA: TGTGCCAGCATCAGAGCTTCGAACACTGAAGCTTTCTTT. The encoded protein is CASIRASNTEAFF.

The chain is built from TRBV10-3 and TRBJ1-1; 11 bases align to TRBD1. The junction had 7 bases not matched to a gene; V was cut back by 10 bases and J by 3 bases. CDR3 length: 14 amino acids. Germline V lookup: CDR1 ENHRY, CDR2 SYGVKD. The CDR3 is CASGQGAGDTEAFF. The CDR3 DNA sequence: TGTGCCAGTGGACAGGGGGCCGGGGACACTGAAGCTTTCTTT.

This clonotype turned up a few times. J is TRBJ2-7 and V is TRBV28; D gene unclear. Germline CDR1 reads MDHEN; CDR2 reads SYDVKM. Trimming took off 8 bases at V and 4 bases at J, with 12 bases between the two ends. The CDR3 has 12 residues. CDR3 region: CASGYRQYEQYF. The DNA of the CDR3 is TGTGCCAGCGGCTACCGACAATACGAGCAGTACTTC.

This clonotype was picked up many times. The genes are TRBV28 and TRBJ1-5, with D hard to call. The germline V gene encodes CDR1 MDHEN and CDR2 SYDVKM. The germline V and J ends were trimmed by 8 bases and 3 bases, with 11 bases remaining between them. The CDR3 has 13 amino acids. CDR3 sequence reads: CASALGPNQPQHF. The DNA for the CDR3 is TGTGCCAGCGCCCTCGGTCCCAATCAGCCCCAGCATTTT.

The chain is built from TRBV12-3 or TRBV12-4 and TRBJ1-2; D is unresolved. V was shortened by 6 bases and J by 8 bases, with 10 bases between the two germline ends. The CDR3 length is 11 residues. CDR3 in DNA: TGTGCCAGCAGAGCCTCGGGGGGCTACACCTTC. This sequence encodes CASRASGGYTF.

In its sample, this clonotype was seen many times. The chain carries TRBV24-1 and TRBJ2-3, with TRBD1 matching 8 bases. Germline CDR1 KGHDR, CDR2 SFDVKD. Losses at the gene ends were 4 bases for V and 2 bases for J; bases not matched to a gene: 4. There are 15 residues in the CDR3. CDR3 residues: CATSERTGFTDTQYF. Written as DNA, the CDR3 is TGTGCCACCAGTGAACGGACAGGGTTCACAGATACGCAGTATTTT.

At least ten counts were recorded for this clonotype. V and J are TRBV20-1 and TRBJ1-2; D not certain. This CDR3 has 15 amino acids. V shed 6 bases and J shed 0 bases, with 17 bases lying between them. The germline V gene has CDR1 DFQATT and CDR2 SNEGSKA (reference sequence). This CDR3 is CSAIPKGSSNYGYTF. The CDR3 nucleotides read TGCAGTGCGATACCTAAGGGTAGCTCTAACTATGGCTACACCTTC.

This clonotype was recorded at least ten times. In DNA, the CDR3 is TGTGCCAGCTCCTTACTAGCGGGAGGAAACGAGCAGTACTTC. It codes for CASSLLAGGNEQYF. The rearrangement links TRBV2 to TRBJ2-7, with 12 bases that match TRBD2. This CDR3 region has 14 residues. V gave up 8 bases and J gave up 5 bases; unmatched junction bases: 7. The germline gives CDR1 SNHLY, CDR2 FYNNEI.

Ten or more counts support this clonotype. The genes are TRBV2 and TRBJ2-7, with 13 bases aligning to TRBD2. There are 17 residues in the CDR3. Germline CDR1 and CDR2: SNHLY and FYNNEI. J was trimmed by 5 bases and V by 0 bases; bases with no gene match: 7. The CDR3 DNA reads as TGTGCCAGCAGTGAAGCTTCACTAGCGGGAGGGCCTAACGAGCAGTACTTC. Translating it yields CASSEASLAGGPNEQYF.

This clonotype was observed many times. The CDR3 DNA reads as TGTGCCAGCAGTCTGGGCGGGACTACCAACAATGAGCAGTTCTTC. Protein: CASSLGGTTNNEQFF. V gene TRBV25-1 combines with J gene TRBJ2-1; 7 bases align to TRBD2. V dropped 5 bases and J dropped 5; count of bases not matched to a gene: 9. The CDR3 spans 15 residues. CDR1 and CDR2 from the germline V gene are MGHDK and SYGVNS.